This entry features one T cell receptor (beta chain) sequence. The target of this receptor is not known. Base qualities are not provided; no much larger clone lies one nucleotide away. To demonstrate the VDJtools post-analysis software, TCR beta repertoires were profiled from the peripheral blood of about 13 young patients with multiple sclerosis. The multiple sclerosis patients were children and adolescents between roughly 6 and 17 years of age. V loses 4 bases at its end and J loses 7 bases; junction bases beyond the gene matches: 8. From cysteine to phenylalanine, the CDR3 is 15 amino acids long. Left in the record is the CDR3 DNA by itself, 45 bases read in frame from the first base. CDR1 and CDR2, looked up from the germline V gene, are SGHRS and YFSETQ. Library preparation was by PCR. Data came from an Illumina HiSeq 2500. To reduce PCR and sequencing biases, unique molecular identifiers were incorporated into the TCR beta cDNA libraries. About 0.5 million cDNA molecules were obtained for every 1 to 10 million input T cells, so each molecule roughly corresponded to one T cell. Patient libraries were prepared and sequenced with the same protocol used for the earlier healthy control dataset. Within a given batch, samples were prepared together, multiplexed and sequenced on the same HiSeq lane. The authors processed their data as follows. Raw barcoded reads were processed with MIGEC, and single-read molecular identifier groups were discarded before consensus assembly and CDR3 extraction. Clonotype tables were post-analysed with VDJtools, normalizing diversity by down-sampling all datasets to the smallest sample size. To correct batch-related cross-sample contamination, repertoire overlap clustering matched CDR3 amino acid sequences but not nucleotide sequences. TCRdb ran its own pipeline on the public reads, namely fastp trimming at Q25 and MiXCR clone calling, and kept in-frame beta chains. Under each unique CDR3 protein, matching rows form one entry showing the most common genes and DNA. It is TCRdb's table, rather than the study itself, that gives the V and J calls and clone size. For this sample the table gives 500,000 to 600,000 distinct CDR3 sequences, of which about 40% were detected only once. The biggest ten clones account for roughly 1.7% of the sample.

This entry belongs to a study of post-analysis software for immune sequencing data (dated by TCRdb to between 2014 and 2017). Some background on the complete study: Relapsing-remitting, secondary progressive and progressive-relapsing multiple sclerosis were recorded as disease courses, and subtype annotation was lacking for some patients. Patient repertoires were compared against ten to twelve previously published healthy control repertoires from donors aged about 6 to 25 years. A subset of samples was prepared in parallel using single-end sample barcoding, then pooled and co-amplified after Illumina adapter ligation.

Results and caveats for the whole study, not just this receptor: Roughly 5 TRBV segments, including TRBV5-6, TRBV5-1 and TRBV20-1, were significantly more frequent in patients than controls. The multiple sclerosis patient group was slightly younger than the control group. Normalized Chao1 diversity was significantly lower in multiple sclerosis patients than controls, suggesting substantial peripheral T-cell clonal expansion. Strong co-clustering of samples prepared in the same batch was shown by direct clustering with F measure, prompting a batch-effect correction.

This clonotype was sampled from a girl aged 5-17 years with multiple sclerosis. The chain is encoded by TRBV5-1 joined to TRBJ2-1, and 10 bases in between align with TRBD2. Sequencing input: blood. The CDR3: CASSPRVAGGNEQFF. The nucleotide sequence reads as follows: TGCGCCAGCAGCCCCCGGGTAGCGGGAGGAAATGAGCAGTTCTTC.